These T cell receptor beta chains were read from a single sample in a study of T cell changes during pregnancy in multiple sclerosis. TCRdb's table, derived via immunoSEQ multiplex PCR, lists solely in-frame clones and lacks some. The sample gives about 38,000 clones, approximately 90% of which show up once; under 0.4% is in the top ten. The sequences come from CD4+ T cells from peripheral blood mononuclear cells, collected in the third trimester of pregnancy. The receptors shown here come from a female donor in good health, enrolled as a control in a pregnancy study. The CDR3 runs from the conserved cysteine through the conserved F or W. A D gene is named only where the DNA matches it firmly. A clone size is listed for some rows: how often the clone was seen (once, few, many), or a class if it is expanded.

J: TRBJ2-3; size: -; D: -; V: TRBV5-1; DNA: TGCGCCAGTCCAGACTTCGGTTGCACAGATACGCAGTATTTT; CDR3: CASPDFGCTDTQYF
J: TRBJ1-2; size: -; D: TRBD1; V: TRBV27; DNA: TGTGCCAGCAGACGGGACAGGCTGAATGGCTACACCTTC; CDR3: CASRRDRLNGYTF
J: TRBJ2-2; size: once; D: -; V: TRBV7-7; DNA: TGTGCTAGCAGCTCATACAGGAACACCGGGGAGCTGTTTTTT; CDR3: CASSSYRNTGELFF
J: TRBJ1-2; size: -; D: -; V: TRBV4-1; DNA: TGCGCCAGCAGCCAAGAAGAGGCAGCCTCTAACTATGGCTACACCTTC; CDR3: CASSQEEAASNYGYTF
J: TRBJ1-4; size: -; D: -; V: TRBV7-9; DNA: TGTGCCAGCAGCCCTTTCGGGAAGGAAAAACTGTTTTTT; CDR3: CASSPFGKEKLFF
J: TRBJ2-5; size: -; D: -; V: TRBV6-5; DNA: TGTGCCAGCAGTTACGGGAGGCAGGGGGGTTATGGGCAGTACTTC; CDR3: CASSYGRQGGYGQYF
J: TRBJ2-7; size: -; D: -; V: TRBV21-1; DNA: TGTGCCAGCAGCCCATCCTCCTACGAGCAGTACTTC; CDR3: CASSPSSYEQYF
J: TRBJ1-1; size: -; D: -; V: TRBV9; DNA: TGTGCCAGCAGCGTAGGGCCAGGGGCCCGACTGAACACTGAAGCTTTCTTT; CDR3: CASSVGPGARLNTEAFF
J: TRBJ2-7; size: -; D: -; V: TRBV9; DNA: TGTGCCAGCAGCGTAGCACAGGGATACGAGCAGTACTTC; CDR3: CASSVAQGYEQYF
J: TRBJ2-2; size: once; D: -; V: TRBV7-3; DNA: TGTGCCAGCAGCTTTATGGAGACTCGTGAGCTGTTTTTT; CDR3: CASSFMETRELFF
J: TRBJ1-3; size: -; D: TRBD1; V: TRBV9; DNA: TGTGCCAGCAGCGCGACAGGGGCTGGAAACACCATATATTTT; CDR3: CASSATGAGNTIYF
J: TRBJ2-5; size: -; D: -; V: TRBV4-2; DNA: TGTGCCAGCAGCCAAGGGAGCGGCCAAGAGACCCAGTACTTC; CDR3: CASSQGSGQETQYF
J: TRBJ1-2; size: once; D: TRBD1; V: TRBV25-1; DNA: TGTGCCAGCAGTGATAACCCGGGACAGGGGGCGGCTGGCTACACCTTC; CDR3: CASSDNPGQGAAGYTF
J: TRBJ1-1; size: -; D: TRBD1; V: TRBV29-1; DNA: TGCAGCGTCCACAACAGGGGTTTGGACACTGAAGCTTTCTTT; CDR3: CSVHNRGLDTEAFF
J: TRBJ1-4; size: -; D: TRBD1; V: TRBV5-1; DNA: TGCGCCAGCAGTTCCGGGACAGGGGACGAAAAACTGTTTTTT; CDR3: CASSSGTGDEKLFF
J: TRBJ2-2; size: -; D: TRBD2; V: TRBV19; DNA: TGTGCCAGTAGTTTTCTAGCGGGAGTTGTCACCGGGGAGCTGTTTTTT; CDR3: CASSFLAGVVTGELFF
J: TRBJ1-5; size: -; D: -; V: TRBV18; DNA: TGTGCCAGCTCACCACATCCCGATCAGCCCCAGCATTTT; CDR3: CASSPHPDQPQHF
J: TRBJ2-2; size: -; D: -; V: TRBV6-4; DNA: TGTGCCAGCAGTGGAGCCGCCCGGGGGGAGCTGTTTTTT; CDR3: CASSGAARGELFF
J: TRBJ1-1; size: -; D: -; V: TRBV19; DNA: TGTGCCAGTGGCAGACAGGCGAGCAGCACTGAAGCTTTCTTT; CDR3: CASGRQASSTEAFF
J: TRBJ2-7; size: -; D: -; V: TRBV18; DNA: TGTGCCAGCTCACCACTAAGGGGCGAGCAGTACTTC; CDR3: CASSPLRGEQYF
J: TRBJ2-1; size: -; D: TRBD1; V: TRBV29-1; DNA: TGCAGCGTAAAGAACTCAGGGGGCGTGGGCAATGAGCAGTTCTTC; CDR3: CSVKNSGGVGNEQFF
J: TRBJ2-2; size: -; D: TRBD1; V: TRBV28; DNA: TGTGCCAGCAGTTTGGCCGGACAGGGAAGAACCGGGGAGCTGTTTTTT; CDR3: CASSLAGQGRTGELFF
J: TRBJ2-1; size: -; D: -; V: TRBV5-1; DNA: TGCGCCAGCAGCGTATCCCTAGCGAATGAGCAGTTCTTC; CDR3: CASSVSLANEQFF
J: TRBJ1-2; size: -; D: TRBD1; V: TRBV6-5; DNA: TGTGCCAGCAGTTACGGCAGGGGGTATGGCTACACCTTC; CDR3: CASSYGRGYGYTF
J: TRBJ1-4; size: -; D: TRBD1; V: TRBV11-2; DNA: TGTGCCAGCAGCCCCACAGGGGTTAACGCTGAAAAACTGTTTTTT; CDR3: CASSPTGVNAEKLFF
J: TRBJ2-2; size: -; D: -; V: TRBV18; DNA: TGTGCCAGCTCACCACTTGAGTCCGGGGAGCTGTTTTTT; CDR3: CASSPLESGELFF
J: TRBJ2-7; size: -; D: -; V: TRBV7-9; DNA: TGTGCCAGCAGCTACACTAGTTCGGGCGAGCAGTACTTC; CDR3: CASSYTSSGEQYF
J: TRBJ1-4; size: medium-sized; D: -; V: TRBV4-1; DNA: TGCGCCAGCAGCCGAACGGACAGACTTGAAAAACTGTTTTTT; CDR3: CASSRTDRLEKLFF
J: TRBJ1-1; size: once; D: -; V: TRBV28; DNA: TGTGCCAGCAGGAGGGGGGGCCTAAACACTGAAGCTTTCTTT; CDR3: CASRRGGLNTEAFF
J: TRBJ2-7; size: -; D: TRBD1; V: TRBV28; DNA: TGTGCCAGCAGTTCAGGACAGGTGTACGAGCAGTGCTTC; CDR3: CASSSGQVYEQCF
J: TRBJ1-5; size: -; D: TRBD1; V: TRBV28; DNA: TGTGCCAGCACCTCCGGACAGGGGAATCCTAGCTTCTATCAGCCCCAGCATTTT; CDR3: CASTSGQGNPSFYQPQHF
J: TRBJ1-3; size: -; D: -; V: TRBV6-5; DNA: TGTGCCAGCGCGGTAGCTGTTGGAAACACCATATATTTT; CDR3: CASAVAVGNTIYF
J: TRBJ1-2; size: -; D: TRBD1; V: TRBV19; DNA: TGTGCCAGCAAGACAGGGAACTATGGCTACACCTTC; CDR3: CASKTGNYGYTF
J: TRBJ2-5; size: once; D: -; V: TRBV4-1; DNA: TGCGCCAGCAGCCAAGTCCTACAGGGAAAGTACCAAGAGACCCAGTACTTC; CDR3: CASSQVLQGKYQETQYF
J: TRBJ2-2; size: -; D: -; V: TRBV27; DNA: TGTGCCAGCAGTTTCTCAGGGGCATTGAACACCGGGGAGCTGTTTTTT; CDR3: CASSFSGALNTGELFF
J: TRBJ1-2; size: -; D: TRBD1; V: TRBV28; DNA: TGTGCCAGCAGTTCAGGACAGGGGGACTATGGCTACACCTTC; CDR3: CASSSGQGDYGYTF
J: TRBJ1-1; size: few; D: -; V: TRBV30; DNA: TGTGCCTGGAGTTTGTGGGAGAACTCTGAAGCTTTCTTT; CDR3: CAWSLWENSEAFF
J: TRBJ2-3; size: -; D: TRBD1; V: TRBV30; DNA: TGTGCCTGGAGTCAGAAGGGGGCTTACACAGATACGCAGTATTTT; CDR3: CAWSQKGAYTDTQYF
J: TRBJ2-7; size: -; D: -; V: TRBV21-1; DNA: TGTGCCAGCAGCATAACAGCGGACTCCTACGAGCAGTACTTC; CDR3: CASSITADSYEQYF
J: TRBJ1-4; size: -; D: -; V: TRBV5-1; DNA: TGCGCCAGCAGCTTGGGGACAGTTAGAACTAATGAAAAACTGTTTTTT; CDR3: CASSLGTVRTNEKLFF
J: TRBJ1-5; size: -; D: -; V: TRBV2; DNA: TGTGCCAGCAGTATCGCCCTATATCAGCCCCAGCATTTT; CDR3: CASSIALYQPQHF
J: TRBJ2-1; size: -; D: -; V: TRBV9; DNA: TGTGCCAGCAGCGTAAGCCGGTACAATGAGCAGTTCTTC; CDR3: CASSVSRYNEQFF
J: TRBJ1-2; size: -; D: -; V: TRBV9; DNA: TGTGCCAGCAGCGACCCTCTCAGGCAGTCCTATGGCTACACCTTC; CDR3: CASSDPLRQSYGYTF
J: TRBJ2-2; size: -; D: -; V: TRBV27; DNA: TGTGCCAGCAGTTTAGAGGTCACCGGGGAGCTGTTTTTT; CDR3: CASSLEVTGELFF
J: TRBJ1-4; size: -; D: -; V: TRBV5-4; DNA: TGTGCCAGCAGAGAGGACAGCCAAAATGAAAAACTGTTTTTT; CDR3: CASREDSQNEKLFF
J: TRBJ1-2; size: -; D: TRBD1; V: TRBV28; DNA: TGTGCCAGCAGTTCACCGGGACAGGGGGGAAGAGATGGCTACACCTTC; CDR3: CASSSPGQGGRDGYTF
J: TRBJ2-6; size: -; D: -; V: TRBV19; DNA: TGTGCCAGTAGTATTAGCTCTGGGGCCAACGTCCTGACTTTC; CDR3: CASSISSGANVLTF
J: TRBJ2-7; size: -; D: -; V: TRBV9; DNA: TGTGCCAGCAGCGTAGCCAGCGGACGGTCCGGATACGAGCAGTACTTC; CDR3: CASSVASGRSGYEQYF
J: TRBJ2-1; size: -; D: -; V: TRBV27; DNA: TGTGCCAGCAGTTCCCTATCTAGAGACAATGAGCAGTTCTTC; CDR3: CASSSLSRDNEQFF
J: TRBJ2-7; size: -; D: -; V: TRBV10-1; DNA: TGCGCCAGCAGTAGGGCAGGGAAAACCTACGAGCAGTACTTC; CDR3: CASSRAGKTYEQYF
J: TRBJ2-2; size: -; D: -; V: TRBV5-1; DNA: TGCGCCAGCAGCTCAGGGTGGACCGGGGAGCTGTTTTTT; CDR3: CASSSGWTGELFF